The rows below give T cell receptor beta chains drawn from one sample of a study of shared T cell receptors in the human thymus. The assay was immunoSEQ multiplex PCR, and TCRdb's table has in-frame clones only and misses some. This table has some 640,000 clones, about 87% appearing once. The same specimen was also included in a second study, on human thymus T cells.

Sequenced input: thymocytes. These receptors were obtained from a boy in the first two years of life with a congenital heart defect. CDR3s leave out the opening cysteine and the closing phenylalanine or tryptophan. A D gene is named only where the DNA matches it firmly.

>TRBV28|.
ASSFPGDGELF
>TRBV5-1|.
ASSLAVGSGNTQY
>TRBV14|.
ASSQDQSPPSLGYT
>TRBV28|TRBD2
ASSWGLAGVKTQY
>TRBV27|TRBD1
ASSLGRDRVYSPLH
>TRBV5-4|TRBD1
ASSLAWDSPYNEQF
>TRBV6-1|.
ASSEWTPGGRSSYEQY
>TRBV6-1|.
ASSDFQGRNTEAF
>TRBV10-3|.
AISESGMAGNQPQH
>TRBV5-4|.
ASRLSSYEQY
>TRBV5-5|.
ASSLSGSGSYNEQF
>TRBV2|.
ASSEALPARDTIY
>TRBV7-8|.
ASSLDNRDIRTPEDEQF
>TRBV2|.
ASRETGHQPQH
>TRBV27|TRBD2
ASSPGLAGDPHNEQF
>TRBV15|.
ATSKQGYEQY
>TRBV4-3|TRBD1
ASSPADRGASNEKLF
>TRBV9|TRBD1
ASSVGTVTNEKLF
>TRBV11-3|.
ASSPGETSSANTGELF
>TRBV28|.
ASSLFPHSALKETQY
>TRBV28|.
ASSSSSTLPGYEQY
>TRBV9|.
ASSVATGTEAF
>TRBV19|TRBD1
ARAGQLNTEAF
>TRBV27|TRBD1
ASSFDRVGVYNEQF
>TRBV2|.
ASSGARWTEAF
>TRBV7-9|TRBD1
ASSRRQGNLGGYGYT
>TRBV1|.
PSSQVPPRGQGYTPLH
>TRBV11-2|.
ASSSQSPGPLGLYEQY
>TRBV27|.
ASSLSNRRETQY
>TRBV2|.
ASSEGGFSFLYGYT
>TRBV27|TRBD1
ASSWSRQGFFYGYT
>TRBV5-1|.
ASSLLARYNEQF
>TRBV10-3|.
AITTQFSLGQGILNTEAF
>TRBV4-3|.
ASSQYSRGQETQY
>TRBV4-3|.
ASSQEALGPYNEQF
>TRBV6-6|.
TRKERLSGANVLT
>TRBV27|TRBD2
ASRPPGLADNEQF
>TRBV2|.
ASAPAAGPPPDTQY
>TRBV27|TRBD2
ASSRTSGRGNTGELF
>TRBV4-3|.
ASSQETGTGNEQF
>TRBV7-9|.
ASRIRAGNTIY
>TRBV30|.
AWRITGINPNYGYT
>TRBV5-1|TRBD2
ASSGRGGYNEQF
>TRBV29-1|.
SVVSTPDEQY
>TRBV5-1|TRBD1
ASSLALWTGNGYT
>TRBV10-3|TRBD2
AISESLRTGGEQY
>TRBV5-6|TRBD2
ASSLRGPGLAVYNEQF
>TRBV11-3|.
ASSLYVGATEAF
>TRBV11-3|.
ASSLPLSGELF
>TRBV5-1|TRBD2
ASSLGREGRREQY